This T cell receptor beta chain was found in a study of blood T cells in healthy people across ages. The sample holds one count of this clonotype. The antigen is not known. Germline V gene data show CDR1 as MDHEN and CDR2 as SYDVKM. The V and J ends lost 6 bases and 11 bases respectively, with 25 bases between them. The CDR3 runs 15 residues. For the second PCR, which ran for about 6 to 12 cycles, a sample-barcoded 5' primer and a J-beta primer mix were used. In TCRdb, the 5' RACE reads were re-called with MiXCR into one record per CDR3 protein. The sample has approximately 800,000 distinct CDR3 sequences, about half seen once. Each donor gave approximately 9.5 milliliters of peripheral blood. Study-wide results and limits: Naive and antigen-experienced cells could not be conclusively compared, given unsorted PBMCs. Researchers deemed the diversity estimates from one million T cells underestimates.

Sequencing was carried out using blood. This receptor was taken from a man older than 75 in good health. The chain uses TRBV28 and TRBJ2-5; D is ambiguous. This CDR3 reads CASSRAIDFSNEQYF. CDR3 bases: TGTGCCAGCAGCCGAGCTATAGATTTCTCCAATGAGCAGTACTTC.